This TCR beta chain was recorded in a study of molecular identifiers for immune sequencing clone quantification (dated by TCRdb to between 2017 and 2018). For context, the study as a whole: For a replicate experiment, the RNA from either about 20,000 or 100,000 naive CD8 T cells was divided into five aliquots, and four of those aliquots went on to sequencing. The study was a methods study using CD8 T cells to benchmark molecular-identifier clustering-based TCR repertoire sequencing (MIDCIRS) and TCR RNA copy counting. Overall results and qualifications from the work: Clones above 20 RNA copies held over 97% of molecules in CMV-specific effector cells but under 1% in naive cells. When barcode sub-clustering was left out, chimeric consensus sequences inflated TCR diversity, with chimeras reaching as high as 47%. A single cell's worth of spiked-in Jurkat TCR RNA was reported detectable even among 750,000 to 1,000,000 naive CD8 T cells. About 3.1 recovered TCR RNA copies per cell were obtained by modeling, versus 9 to 10 by digital PCR, implying a capture efficiency of approximately 27%. The naive libraries included spiked-in Jurkat TCR RNA (around 10 copies' worth), and this RNA is not part of the donor repertoire. Highly expanded clone sizes could be underestimated if identical TCR molecules share a barcode.

The method behind the library was PCR. Sequencing used a NextSeq 500. Bulk TCR libraries were made following a previously described method, with the TCR primers given in Table S5. Total RNA was purified with the Qiagen AllPrep DNA/RNA kit. Before analysis, reads from multiple sequencing runs of the same library were pooled. For the original study's pipeline: Reads were retained only if an exact TCR constant sequence was present, and the retained reads were trimmed to 150 nt and grouped according to their 12-nt molecular barcodes. Reads in each barcode group were sub-clustered using a 15% Levenshtein threshold, and a quality-weighted consensus sequence was built for each RNA molecule. Non-functional sequences were discarded, and so were lower-count sequences lying one edit away from another sequence. On the basis of fitting two negative binomial distributions, barcode sub-clusters with fewer than 20% of the maximum read count were discarded. The public sequencing data were trimmed at Q25 with fastp and processed into clonotypes with MiXCR by TCRdb, which kept only in-frame beta chains. All rows with the same CDR3 protein become a single entry with the most common DNA and genes. TCRdb's processing, not the authors', yielded these V and J calls. This sample lists about 100,000 distinct CDR3 sequences; about 35% were detected once. The top ten constitute roughly 4.2% of the sample.

For CDR1 and CDR2, the germline V gene lists KGHDR and SFDVKD. The CDR3 measures 15 amino acids from cysteine to phenylalanine. Left in the record is the CDR3 DNA by itself, 45 bases read in frame from the first base. V and J lose 6 bases and 5 bases, and a span of 15 bases separates them. On this clonotype itself: No antigen is known for it. Base qualities are not recorded, but no much larger clone differs from it by a single base.

Libraries of naive CD8 T cells were generated from approximately 20,000 to 1,000,000 sorted cells, with 10%, 30% or 50% of the purified RNA used. Naive CD8 T cells were FACS-sorted as CD8+CD4-CCR7+CD45RA+ on a BD FACSAria II into RLT Plus buffer. Detection sensitivity was tested by spiking Jurkat RNA equal to roughly ten TCR copies' worth into samples containing 20,000-1,000,000 naive CD8 T cells. CD8 T cells were enriched using RosetteSep CD8+ T Cell Enrichment Cocktail and Ficoll-Paque, and the enriched cells then underwent ACK red cell lysis. The TCR comes from a human donor in good health. Some libraries in this study had Jurkat cell RNA spiked in. Recombination connected TRBV24-1 to TRBJ2-2; matching of 6 bases hints at TRBD1 as the D gene. The specimen sequenced was naive CD8+ T cells from blood, with Jurkat cell RNA spiked in. The cell subset or site label of this sample denotes: FACS-sorted CD8+CD4-CCR7+CD45RA+ naive T cells. The bases read TGTGCCACCAGTCACAGGGCGGGCGGGACCGGGGAGCTGTTTTTT. This translates into CATSHRAGGTGELFF.